The 29 T cell receptor beta chains below come from one sample, sequenced in a study of T cells in Graves' hyperthyroidism and ophthalmopathy. Amplification yielded TCR beta CDR3 regions, with RNA transcripts as the source. During a first-round RT-PCR of the TCR CDR3, the HTBI primer set was used. TCRdb passed the multiplex PCR reads through MiXCR, listing each CDR3 protein once. The sample consists of 500,000 to 650,000 distinct CDR3 sequences, more than 15% of them appearing once. The sequenced material came from blood. The receptors stem from a woman younger than 35 with Graves' ophthalmopathy.

The chain employs TRBV30 and TRBJ2-2; TRBD1 matches at 10 bases. The J segment lost 5 bases and the V segment lost 5 bases, leaving 5 bases of the junction unmatched. The CDR3 has 14 residues. Germline CDR1 is GTSNPN and CDR2 is SVGIG (reference sequence). DNA of the CDR3: TGTGCCTGGTCCCCGGGACAGGGGACCGGGGAGCTGTTTTTT. Amino acid sequence: CAWSPGQGTGELFF.

The rearrangement joins TRBV27 to TRBJ2-5, with 9 nucleotides matching TRBD2. The trim removed 10 bases at V and 4 bases at J, leaving 10 bases unmatched. This CDR3 spans 14 amino acids. Germline V CDR1 and CDR2: MNHEY, SMNVEV (reference sequence). This chain's CDR3 is CATRGLANAETQYF. CDR3 nucleotide sequence: TGTGCCACCCGAGGACTAGCGAACGCAGAGACCCAGTACTTC.

V gene TRBV4-1 combines with J gene TRBJ1-2, with 9 bases identical to TRBD1. Trimming at V came to 3 bases and at J to 7 bases, leaving 6 bases not matched to a gene. Germline V CDR1 and CDR2: MGHRA, YSYEKL. The CDR3 sequence is 14 residues long. The CDR3 spells CASSQQQGAVGYTF. CDR3 in DNA: TGCGCCAGCAGCCAGCAACAGGGGGCTGTTGGCTACACCTTC.

This clonotype was seen repeatedly, ten times or more. CDR3 in DNA: TGTGCCAGCAGCTCACCGGGTCATGGGACCCAGTACTTC. Amino acids: CASSSPGHGTQYF. The chain uses TRBV11-2 and TRBJ2-5; D ambiguous. CDR1 and CDR2 (germline): SGHAT, FQNNGV. V gave up 4 bases and J gave up 7 bases, with 13 bases separating them. This CDR3 spans 13 amino acids.

This clonotype was counted many times. The chain combines TRBV30 with TRBJ1-2; D is uncertain. The germline gives CDR1 GTSNPN, CDR2 SVGIG (reference sequence). The V gene lost 0 bases and the J gene lost 3 bases, with 5 bases spanning the gap. The CDR3 runs 12 residues. For the CDR3, the DNA is TGTGCCTGGAGTGTAGGAGACTATGGCTACACCTTC. It codes for CAWSVGDYGYTF.

This rearrangement joins TRBV10-2 to TRBJ2-3, with D possibly being TRBD2 (7 bases). This CDR3 is 14 amino acids long. Germline V gene lookup returns CDR1 WSHSY and CDR2 SAAADI. Trimming removed 3 bases at V and 5 bases at J, with 12 bases between. CDR3 bases: TGCGCCAGCAGTGAAGGGGGGGCCAGAGATACGCAGTATTTT. This translates into CASSEGGARDTQYF.

This clonotype has ten or more counts. The DNA for the CDR3 is TGTGCCAGCAGTTTAGATTTCGGGCAGCACTCCTACGAGCAGTACTTC. It yields the protein CASSLDFGQHSYEQYF. The V call is TRBV12-3 or TRBV12-4, the J call TRBJ2-7, with D unresolved. The V end lost 1 base, the J end lost 0 bases, and 13 bases lay between the germline ends. This CDR3 comprises 16 residues.

The sample holds many counts of this clonotype. V usage is TRBV7-2 and J usage is TRBJ1-5, with a tentative D call TRBD1 (5 bases). V dropped 6 bases and J dropped 3 bases, with 15 bases sitting between them. Per germline, CDR1 SGHTA and CDR2 FQGNSA. The CDR3 is made up of 15 amino acids. The CDR3 reads CASSQFQGANQPQHF. CDR3 nucleotide sequence: TGTGCCAGCAGTCAATTTCAGGGCGCCAATCAGCCCCAGCATTTT.

V gene TRBV9 combines with J gene TRBJ1-4; possible D gene TRBD1, 5 bases. This CDR3 spans 15 amino acids. The germline V and J ends were trimmed by 1 base and 12 bases, with 19 bases remaining between them. CDR1 is SGDLS, CDR2 YYNGEE, per germline. CDR3 protein: CASSVFGATNDELFF. The CDR3 DNA sequence: TGTGCCAGCAGCGTATTCGGGGCTACTAATGATGAACTGTTTTTT.

This clonotype was seen repeatedly, ten times or more. The chain carries TRBV6-2 or TRBV6-3 and TRBJ2-1; D is uncertain. The CDR3 covers 14 residues. V was clipped by 7 bases and J by 5 bases, with 15 bases between them. Germline CDR1 is MNHEY and CDR2 is SVGEGT. The CDR3 DNA follows: TGTGCCAGCACTCCGTCCCTCGGTAACAATGAGCAGTTCTTC. Protein product: CASTPSLGNNEQFF.

This clonotype was found once. A much larger clone differs from this one at a single base, so this may be a read error. The genes are TRBV7-2 and TRBJ2-7, with 8 bases aligning to TRBD1. The J call is in doubt because the DNA end fits TRBJ2-1 better. Germline V gene sequence: CDR1 SGHTA, CDR2 FQGNSA. The CDR3 runs to 15 residues. DNA of the CDR3: TGTGCCAGCAGCTTCCGGACAGGGAATGGGTACGAGCAGTTCTTC. It specifies CASSFRTGNGYEQFF.

This clonotype was counted only a few times. The chain has TRBV29-1 and TRBJ1-2; a possible D gene is TRBD1 (6 bases). Per germline, CDR1 SQVTM and CDR2 ANQGSEA. V shed 6 bases and J shed 6 bases, with 17 bases lying between them. The CDR3 length is 13 residues. CDR3 loop: CSVTIQGTHGYTF. DNA of the CDR3: TGCAGCGTCACAATACAGGGAACTCATGGCTACACCTTC. The full variable domain, in which reference TRBV29-1 and TRBJ1-2 provide the parts outside the CDR3, is SAVISQKPSRDICQRGTSLTIQCQVDSQVTMMFWYRQQPGQSLTLIATANQGSEATYESGFVIDKFPISRPNLTFSTLTVSNMSPEDSSIYLCSVTIQGTHGYTFGSGTRLTVV.

This clonotype was counted a few times. V gene TRBV5-1 combines with J gene TRBJ2-1; tentatively, D is TRBD1 or TRBD2 (6 bases each). With 0 bases removed from V and 4 bases from J, the gap between germline ends came to 11 bases. Germline CDR1 SGHRS, CDR2 YFSETQ. This CDR3 is built from 15 residues. In DNA form, the CDR3 reads TGCGCCAGCAGCTTGGCCACAGGGACTTACAATGAGCAGTTCTTC. It is translated as CASSLATGTYNEQFF.

The chain combines TRBV11-3 with TRBJ2-2; 10 bases fit TRBD2. Trimming cost V 0 bases and J 5 bases; bases outside gene matches: 9. Germline assignment: CDR1 SGHNT and CDR2 YENEEA. This CDR3 has 18 amino acids. In DNA form, the CDR3 reads TGTGCCAGCAGCTTAGACCCTTCTAAGCGGGAGGGTACCGGGGAGCTGTTTTTT. Encoded protein: CASSLDPSKREGTGELFF.

V and J are TRBV6-1 and TRBJ2-1; D unresolved. CDR1 and CDR2 (germline): MNHNS, SASEGT. Trimming pared 2 bases from V and 2 bases from J, leaving 19 bases between. There are 18 residues in the CDR3. CDR3 sequence reads: CASSEYFVRQFPYNEQFF. The CDR3 nucleotides are TGTGCCAGCAGTGAATATTTCGTGAGGCAGTTTCCCTACAATGAGCAGTTCTTC.

This clonotype has only a few counts. The CDR3 here is CASSPWTGVVGQPQHF. The CDR3 DNA is TGTGCCAGCAGTCCTTGGACAGGGGTAGTAGGACAGCCCCAGCATTTT. This chain uses TRBV27 with TRBJ1-5; 9 positions match TRBD1. From germline, CDR1 is MNHEY and CDR2 SMNVEV (reference sequence). Trimming took 5 bases from V and 7 from J; bases not matched to a gene: 12. CDR3 length: 16 residues.

This clonotype was seen more than once but under ten times. The chain has TRBV28 and TRBJ1-2; TRBD1 might be the D (5 bases). Looked up from germline, CDR1 is MDHEN and CDR2 is SYDVKM. The V end lost 4 bases, the J end lost 7 bases, and 10 bases lay between the germline ends. CDR3 length: 12 residues. CDR3 sequence: CASSSVGGGYTF. The CDR3 DNA sequence: TGTGCCAGCAGTTCCGTGGGGGGTGGCTACACCTTC.

This clonotype was recorded a few times. This chain's CDR3 is CASSTETGLGTGELFF. In nucleotides, the CDR3 is TGTGCCAGCAGCACAGAGACAGGTCTAGGCACCGGGGAGCTGTTTTTT. The V gene is TRBV7-8, the J gene TRBJ2-2; a weak D match, TRBD1 (6 bases). Per the germline V gene, CDR1 is SGHVS and CDR2 is FQNEAQ. Trimming took off 5 bases at V and 4 bases at J, with 17 bases between the two ends. This CDR3 comprises 16 residues.

This clonotype has a count of ten or more. The CDR3 DNA sequence: TGTGCCAGCTGGCGAAGTTATGGGACAGGGGAAAATGAGCAGTTCTTC. Translated, it gives CASWRSYGTGENEQFF. The V call is TRBV2, the J call TRBJ2-1; 10 nucleotides agree with TRBD1. From germline, CDR1 is SNHLY and CDR2 FYNNEI. The CDR3 runs 16 residues. V gave up 8 bases and J gave up 7 bases; unmatched junction bases: 14.

This clonotype has a count of ten or more. This chain joins TRBV5-5 and TRBJ2-7; D remains ambiguous. Germline CDR1 is SGHKS and CDR2 is YYEKEE (reference sequence). Trimming took off 1 base at V and 2 bases at J, with 7 bases between the two ends. The CDR3 contains 13 residues. The DNA of the CDR3 is TGTGCCAGCAGCTTGTACAGTCCCTACGAGCAGTACTTC. Translated: CASSLYSPYEQYF. Complete variable domain (other parts from reference TRBV5-5 and TRBJ2-7): DAGVTQSPTHLIKTRGQQVTLRCSPISGHKSVSWYQQVLGQGPQFIFQYYEKEERGRGNFPDRFSARQFPNYSSELNVNALLLGDSALYLCASSLYSPYEQYFGPGTRLTVT.

The chain uses TRBV29-1 and TRBJ1-2; the match to TRBD1 covers 8 bases. The germline V gene has CDR1 SQVTM and CDR2 ANQGSEA. The ends lost 1 base at V and 6 bases at J; junction bases unmatched: 7. The CDR3 has 14 amino acids. In DNA form, the CDR3 reads TGCAGCGTTGAAGGAATGGACAGGGTCAATGGCTACACCTTC. This gives the protein CSVEGMDRVNGYTF.

This clonotype was observed many times. The rearrangement links TRBV7-2 to TRBJ2-2; D not resolved. The CDR3 has 12 amino acids. Trimming removed 4 bases from V and 8 bases from J, with 8 bases in between. CDR1 is SGHTA and CDR2 is FQGNSA in the germline V gene. CDR3 in amino acids: CASSSDIGELFF. The CDR3 nucleotides read TGTGCCAGCAGCTCAGACATAGGGGAGCTGTTTTTT. The variable domain in full, completed from reference TRBV7-2 and TRBJ2-2, reads GAGVSQSPSNKVTEKGKDVELRCDPISGHTALYWYRQSLGQGLEFLIYFQGNSAPDKSGLPSDRFSAERTGGSVSTLTIQRTQQEDSAVYLCASSSDIGELFFGEGSRLTVL.

This clonotype was seen many times. The V call is TRBV20-1, the J call TRBJ2-1; D ambiguous. The CDR3 has 15 amino acids. V was cut by 4 bases and J by 4 bases, with 17 bases left in between. The germline V gene has CDR1 DFQATT and CDR2 SNEGSKA (reference sequence). CDR3 in amino acids: CSANPPQPNYNEQFF. Written as DNA, the CDR3 is TGCAGTGCTAACCCCCCACAGCCTAATTACAATGAGCAGTTCTTC.

The rearrangement joins TRBV5-1 to TRBJ1-3; D call uncertain. The CDR3 is 16 amino acids. With 0 bases removed from V and 2 bases from J, the gap between germline ends came to 12 bases. Germline CDR1 and CDR2: SGHRS and YFSETQ. The CDR3 nucleotides are TGCGCCAGCAGCTTGGATACAGCGATAACTGGAAACACCATATATTTT. This sequence encodes CASSLDTAITGNTIYF.

This clonotype was seen only a few times. The rearrangement uses TRBV13 and TRBJ2-1, with TRBD2 identical over 7 bases. From germline, CDR1 is PRHDT and CDR2 FYEKMQ (reference sequence). The length of the CDR3 is 16 residues. J was trimmed by 4 bases and V by 1 base; bases with no gene match: 7. The CDR3 reads CASSLALGLNYNEQFF. CDR3 coding DNA: TGTGCCAGCAGCTTAGCTCTGGGACTAAATTACAATGAGCAGTTCTTC.

The CDR3 loop reads CASSWGTGKETQYF. In DNA form, the CDR3 reads TGTGCCAGCAGCTGGGGGACAGGAAAAGAGACCCAGTACTTC. V and J are TRBV3-1 and TRBJ2-5; 8 bases align to TRBD1. This CDR3 has 14 residues. Germline lookup yields CDR1 LGHDT and CDR2 YNNKEL (reference sequence). V lost 5 bases and J lost 3; bases outside the gene matches: 5.

This clonotype has only one observation. This chain uses TRBV5-6 with TRBJ2-5; D ambiguous. CDR3 length equals 13 residues. V lost 10 bases to trimming and J lost 7 bases, with 20 bases between them. Germline V gene sequence: CDR1 SGHDT, CDR2 YYEEEE. In DNA form, the CDR3 reads TGTGCCTTTAACGGGCACCCGGACCCGACCCAGTACTTC. Amino acid sequence: CAFNGHPDPTQYF.

Many counts were recorded for this clonotype. The chain has TRBV11-2 and TRBJ1-1; D unresolved. The length of the CDR3 is 15 residues. From germline, CDR1 is SGHAT and CDR2 FQNNGV. V was clipped by 1 base and J by 0 bases, with 9 bases between them. The CDR3 region has the DNA TGTGCCAGCAGCTTAGGGCGCTCGATGAACACTGAAGCTTTCTTT. Protein: CASSLGRSMNTEAFF.

This chain uses TRBV3-1 with TRBJ2-5; tentatively, D is TRBD1 or TRBD2 (5 bases each). The CDR3 extends over 13 amino acids. V lost 0 bases to trimming and J lost 13 bases, with 15 bases between them. CDR1 and CDR2 (germline): LGHDT, YNNKEL (reference sequence). CDR3 sequence: CASSQDGGSVPYF. CDR3 nucleotide sequence: TGTGCCAGCAGCCAAGATGGGGGTAGCGTACCGTACTTC.